The rows below give T cell receptor beta chains drawn from one sample of a study of shared clonotypes between healthy human individuals. Using immunoSEQ multiplex PCR, the repertoire was profiled, and TCRdb retains in-frame clones only, with some absent. Of about 690,000 clones in the sample, roughly 88% were seen once. Material: memory CD8+ T cells from PBMCs. The receptors derive from a man between 18 and 35 years old in good health. Some clones in this sample may be carry-over from other donors' samples. CDR3s include the opening cysteine and the closing phenylalanine or tryptophan.

>TRBJ2-7|TRBV19
CASSMIGRDPYEQYF
>TRBJ2-1|TRBV5-1
CASSFSTSGAYNEQFF
>TRBJ2-1|TRBV19
CASSIWGREGDEQFF
>TRBJ2-2|TRBV13
CASSPGPSHGELFF
>TRBJ1-2|TRBV7-9
CASSLVERGPNYGYTF
>TRBJ2-3|TRBV6-5
CASSYSYNPSTDTQYF
>TRBJ2-1|TRBV4-1
CASSQKYLGQVDNEQFF
>TRBJ1-5|TRBV7-9
CASSSGGEPQHF
>TRBJ2-5|TRBV15
CATSTRGTIETQYF
>TRBJ2-3|TRBV4-2
CASSQASLASEGDTQYF
>TRBJ2-7|TRBV5-1
CASRPMAGPHEQYF
>TRBJ2-7|TRBV5-1
CASSPRTSGAYEQYF
>TRBJ2-7|TRBV2
CASSEWASGRNEQYF
>TRBJ2-5|TRBV13
CASSFSSRDQETQYF
>TRBJ2-7|TRBV19
CASSASSYEQYF
>TRBJ2-7|TRBV4-3
CASSPGTLGEQYF
>TRBJ1-1|TRBV18
CASSPSWPTRAEAFF
>TRBJ2-7|TRBV2
CASGQGVLRDFYEQYF
>TRBJ2-7|TRBV14
CASSQEGWGEQYF
>TRBJ2-7|TRBV19
CASSNTGATEQYF
>TRBJ2-1|TRBV14
CASSPGGANPRGNEQFF
>TRBJ1-1|TRBV28
CASSSRTGTMNTEAFF
>TRBJ2-1|TRBV5-1
CASSRDRGNNEQFF
>TRBJ2-1|TRBV6-5
CASSQGRGSYNEQFF
>TRBJ2-3|TRBV7-3
CASSTGTSSEDTQYF
>TRBJ2-1|TRBV4-1
CASSPWVLADNNEQFF
>.|TRBV28
CASSLVQGRREQYF